Below are 9 T cell receptor beta chains sequenced from a single sample in a study of shared clonotypes between healthy human individuals. Data came from immunoSEQ multiplex PCR; TCRdb stores just in-frame clones and leaves some out. This table holds roughly 720,000 clones, around 90% found once. The sequenced sample was memory CD8+ T cells from PBMCs. Indicated subset: CD45RO+ cells pooled with CCR7-negative TemRA cells. The receptors were gathered from a man aged 18-30 years in good health. Some clones in this sample may be carry-over from other donors' samples.

The sample holds one count of this clone. The CDR3 sequence: CASSSTSGWMDEQFF. CDR3 nucleotide sequence: TGTGCCAGCAGCTCGACTAGCGGGTGGATGGATGAGCAGTTCTTC. V gene TRBV7-2 combines with J gene TRBJ2-1; 10 bases line up with TRBD2. The germline V gene has CDR1 SGHTA and CDR2 FQGNSA. The J segment lost 8 bases and the V segment lost 4 bases, leaving 8 bases of the junction unmatched. The CDR3 spans 15 residues.

The sample holds one count of this clone. The V call is TRBV28, the J call TRBJ2-5; D is perhaps TRBD1 (5 bases). The CDR3 is 16 amino acids. V dropped 2 bases and J dropped 0 bases, with 13 bases sitting between them. The germline V gene encodes CDR1 MDHEN and CDR2 SYDVKM. DNA of the CDR3: TGTGCCAGCAGTTTACCAACAGGAACGAACCAAGAGACCCAGTACTTC. Translated, it gives CASSLPTGTNQETQYF.

The rearrangement links TRBV18 to TRBJ2-2; D might be TRBD2 (6 bases). V was trimmed by 3 bases and J by 5 bases, leaving 19 bases between them. This CDR3 has 17 amino acids. Germline-derived CDR1 and CDR2 are KGHSH and LQKENI. In DNA, the CDR3 is TGTGCCAGCTCACCGACTAGGGCCCCGGGACGGACCGGGGAGCTGTTTTTT. The encoded protein is CASSPTRAPGRTGELFF.

This rearrangement joins TRBV4-2 to TRBJ2-1; D unclear. CDR3 size: 16 residues. CDR1 and CDR2 (germline): LGHNA, YNFKEQ. Between the trimmed V and J ends, which lost 1 base and 0 bases, there was a span of 10 bases. DNA of the CDR3: TGTGCCAGCAGCCAAGTGGTACTTTACTCCTACAATGAGCAGTTCTTC. It encodes CASSQVVLYSYNEQFF.

The CDR3 DNA reads as TGTGCCAGCAGTTTATTGGGCCAGGGGGAGCCCCATGAGCAGTTCTTC. Its protein is CASSLLGQGEPHEQFF. This sequence joins TRBV27 and TRBJ2-1, with 7 bases matching TRBD1. There are 16 residues in the CDR3. The trim removed 1 base at V and 8 bases at J, leaving 11 bases unmatched. Germline loops: CDR1 MNHEY, CDR2 SMNVEV (reference sequence).

This clone was detected only a few times. The chain has TRBV25-1 and TRBJ1-2, with D tentatively TRBD1 (5 bases). V gave up 1 base and J gave up 6 bases, with 12 bases separating them. The CDR3 is made up of 14 amino acids. Germline CDR1 and CDR2: MGHDK and SYGVNS. Here the CDR3 reads CASSEWSRVDGYTF. The CDR3 region has the DNA TGTGCCAGCAGTGAATGGAGCAGGGTGGATGGCTACACCTTC.

A note on this clone: Other nucleotide sequences from this sample produce the same CDR3. This chain connects TRBV7-9 to TRBJ2-1, with D tentatively TRBD2 (5 bases). Germline V gene lookup returns CDR1 SEHNR and CDR2 FQNEAQ (reference sequence). Trimming cost V 2 bases and J 8 bases, with 7 bases left between them. The CDR3 loop spans 12 amino acids. The CDR3 loop reads CASSLPGDEQFF. CDR3 DNA sequence: TGTGCCAGCAGCTTACCCGGGGATGAGCAGTTCTTC.

This chain joins TRBV9 and TRBJ2-3; the match to TRBD2 covers 8 bases. There are 16 residues in the CDR3. CDR1 SGDLS and CDR2 YYNGEE come from the germline V gene. The trim removed 0 bases at V and 2 bases at J, leaving 5 bases unmatched. The CDR3 here is CASSVEGGGPTDTQYF. CDR3 nucleotide sequence: TGTGCCAGCAGCGTAGAGGGCGGGGGGCCCACAGATACGCAGTATTTT.

The chain is built from TRBV27 and TRBJ2-3; TRBD1 agrees at 8 bases. Germline trimming cut 1 base from V and 14 bases from J; bases unmatched to any gene: 2. Germline-derived CDR1 and CDR2 are MNHEY and SMNVEV (reference sequence). The CDR3 has 11 residues. CDR3 nucleotides: TGTGCCAGCAGTTTATGGGACAGGACGTATTTT. This codes for CASSLWDRTYF.